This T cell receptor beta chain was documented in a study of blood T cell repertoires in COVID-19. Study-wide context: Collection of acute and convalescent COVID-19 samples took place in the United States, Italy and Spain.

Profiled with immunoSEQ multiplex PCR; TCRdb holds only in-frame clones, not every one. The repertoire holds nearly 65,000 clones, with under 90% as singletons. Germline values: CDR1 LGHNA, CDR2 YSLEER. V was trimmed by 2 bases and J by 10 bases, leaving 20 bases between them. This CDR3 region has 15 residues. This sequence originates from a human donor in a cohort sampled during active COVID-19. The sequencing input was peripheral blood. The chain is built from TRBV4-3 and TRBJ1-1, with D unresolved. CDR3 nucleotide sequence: TGCGCCAGCAGCCAACCCGAGGAGCCTCAAACCCGAGCTTTCTTT. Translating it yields CASSQPEEPQTRAFF.